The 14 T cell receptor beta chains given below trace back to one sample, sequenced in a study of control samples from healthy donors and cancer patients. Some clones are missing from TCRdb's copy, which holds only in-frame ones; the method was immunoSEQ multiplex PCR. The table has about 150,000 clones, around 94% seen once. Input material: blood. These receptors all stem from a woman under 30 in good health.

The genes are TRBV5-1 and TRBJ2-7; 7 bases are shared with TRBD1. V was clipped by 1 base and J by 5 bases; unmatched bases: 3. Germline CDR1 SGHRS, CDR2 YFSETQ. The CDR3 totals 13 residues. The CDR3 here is CASSLNRGHEQYF. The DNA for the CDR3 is TGCGCCAGCAGCTTGAACAGGGGCCACGAGCAGTACTTC.

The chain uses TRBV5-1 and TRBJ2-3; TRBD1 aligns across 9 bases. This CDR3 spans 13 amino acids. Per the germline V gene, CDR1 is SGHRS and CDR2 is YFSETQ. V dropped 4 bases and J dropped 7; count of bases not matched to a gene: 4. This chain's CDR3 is CASSTGGLNTQYF. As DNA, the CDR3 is TGCGCCAGCAGCACAGGGGGCCTGAATACGCAGTATTTT.

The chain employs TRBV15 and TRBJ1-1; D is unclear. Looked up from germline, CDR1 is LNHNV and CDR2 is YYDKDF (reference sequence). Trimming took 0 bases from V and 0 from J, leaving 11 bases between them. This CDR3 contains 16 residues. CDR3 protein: CATSRDQASVNTEAFF. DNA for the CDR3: TGTGCCACCAGCAGAGATCAGGCATCGGTGAACACTGAAGCTTTCTTT.

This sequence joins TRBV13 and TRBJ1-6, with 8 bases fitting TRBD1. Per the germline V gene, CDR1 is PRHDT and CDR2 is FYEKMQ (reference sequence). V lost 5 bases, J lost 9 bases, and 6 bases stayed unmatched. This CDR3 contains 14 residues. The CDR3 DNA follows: TGTGCCAGCAGCCCCGACAGGGGAGCTTCACCCCTCCACTTT. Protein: CASSPDRGASPLHF.

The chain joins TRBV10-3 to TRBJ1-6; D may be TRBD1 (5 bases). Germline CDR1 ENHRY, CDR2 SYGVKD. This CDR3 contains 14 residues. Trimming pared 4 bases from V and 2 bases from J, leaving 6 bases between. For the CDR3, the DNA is TGTGCCATCAGTGGAGGGGCCTATAATTCACCCCTCCACTTT. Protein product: CAISGGAYNSPLHF.

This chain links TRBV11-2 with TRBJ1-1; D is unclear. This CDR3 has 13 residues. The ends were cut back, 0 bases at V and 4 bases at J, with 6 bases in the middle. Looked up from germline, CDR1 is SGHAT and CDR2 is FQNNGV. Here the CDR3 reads CASSLEARTEAFF. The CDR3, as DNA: TGTGCCAGCAGCTTAGAGGCGCGCACTGAAGCTTTCTTT.

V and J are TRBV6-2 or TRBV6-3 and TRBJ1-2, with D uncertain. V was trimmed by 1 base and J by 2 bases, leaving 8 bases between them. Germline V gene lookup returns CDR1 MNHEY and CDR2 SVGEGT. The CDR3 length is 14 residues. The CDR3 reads CASSYFPRNYGYTF. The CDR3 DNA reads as TGTGCCAGCAGTTACTTCCCGAGGAACTATGGCTACACCTTC.

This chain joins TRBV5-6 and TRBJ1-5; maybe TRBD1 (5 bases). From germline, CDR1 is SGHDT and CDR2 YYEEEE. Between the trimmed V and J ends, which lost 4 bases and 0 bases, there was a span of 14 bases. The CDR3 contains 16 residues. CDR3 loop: CASSDSGAYSNQPQHF. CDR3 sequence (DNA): TGTGCCAGCAGCGATAGCGGGGCATATAGCAATCAGCCCCAGCATTTT.

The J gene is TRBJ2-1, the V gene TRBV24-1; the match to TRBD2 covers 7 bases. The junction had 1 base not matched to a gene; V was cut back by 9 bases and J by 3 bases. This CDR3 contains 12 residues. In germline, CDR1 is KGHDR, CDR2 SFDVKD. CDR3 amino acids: CATGGGYNEQFF. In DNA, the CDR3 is TGTGCCACCGGGGGGGGCTACAATGAGCAGTTCTTC.

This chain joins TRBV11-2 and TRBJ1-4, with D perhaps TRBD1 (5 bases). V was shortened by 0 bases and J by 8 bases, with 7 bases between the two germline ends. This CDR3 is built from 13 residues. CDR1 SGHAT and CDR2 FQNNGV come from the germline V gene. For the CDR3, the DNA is TGTGCCAGCAGCTTAGACAGGGAAGAAAAACTGTTTTTT. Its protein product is CASSLDREEKLFF.

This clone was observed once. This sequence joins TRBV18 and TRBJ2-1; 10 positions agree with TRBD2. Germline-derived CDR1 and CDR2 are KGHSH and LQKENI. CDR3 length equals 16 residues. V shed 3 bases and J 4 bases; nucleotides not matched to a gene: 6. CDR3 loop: CASSPQTSGPYNEQFF. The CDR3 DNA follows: TGTGCCAGCTCACCCCAGACTAGCGGGCCTTACAATGAGCAGTTCTTC. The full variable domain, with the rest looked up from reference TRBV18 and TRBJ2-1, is NAGVMQNPRHLVRRRGQEARLRCSPMKGHSHVYWYRQLPEEGLKFMVYLQKENIIDESGMPKERFSAEFPKEGPSILRIQQVVRGDSAAYFCASSPQTSGPYNEQFFGPGTRLTVL.

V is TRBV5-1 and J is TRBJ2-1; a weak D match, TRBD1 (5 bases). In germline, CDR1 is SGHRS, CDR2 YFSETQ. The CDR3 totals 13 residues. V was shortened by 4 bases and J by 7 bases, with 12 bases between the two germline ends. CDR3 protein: CASSPWTHNEQFF. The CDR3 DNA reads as TGCGCCAGCAGCCCCTGGACACATAATGAGCAGTTCTTC.

The CDR3 DNA reads TGTGCCAGCATCGAACGGACCCGGTGGGCTGAAGCTTTCTTT. Translating gives CASIERTRWAEAFF. This chain joins TRBV5-6 and TRBJ1-1; D remains ambiguous. Trimming stripped 6 bases from V and 6 bases from J, with 18 bases between. The CDR3 is 14 residues long. Germline CDR1 and CDR2: SGHDT and YYEEEE.

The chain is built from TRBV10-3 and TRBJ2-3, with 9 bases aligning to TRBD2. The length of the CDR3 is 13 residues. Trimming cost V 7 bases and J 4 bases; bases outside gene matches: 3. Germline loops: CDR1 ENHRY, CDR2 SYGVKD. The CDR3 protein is CAITAGGSDTQYF. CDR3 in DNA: TGTGCCATCACTGCGGGAGGGTCAGATACGCAGTATTTT.